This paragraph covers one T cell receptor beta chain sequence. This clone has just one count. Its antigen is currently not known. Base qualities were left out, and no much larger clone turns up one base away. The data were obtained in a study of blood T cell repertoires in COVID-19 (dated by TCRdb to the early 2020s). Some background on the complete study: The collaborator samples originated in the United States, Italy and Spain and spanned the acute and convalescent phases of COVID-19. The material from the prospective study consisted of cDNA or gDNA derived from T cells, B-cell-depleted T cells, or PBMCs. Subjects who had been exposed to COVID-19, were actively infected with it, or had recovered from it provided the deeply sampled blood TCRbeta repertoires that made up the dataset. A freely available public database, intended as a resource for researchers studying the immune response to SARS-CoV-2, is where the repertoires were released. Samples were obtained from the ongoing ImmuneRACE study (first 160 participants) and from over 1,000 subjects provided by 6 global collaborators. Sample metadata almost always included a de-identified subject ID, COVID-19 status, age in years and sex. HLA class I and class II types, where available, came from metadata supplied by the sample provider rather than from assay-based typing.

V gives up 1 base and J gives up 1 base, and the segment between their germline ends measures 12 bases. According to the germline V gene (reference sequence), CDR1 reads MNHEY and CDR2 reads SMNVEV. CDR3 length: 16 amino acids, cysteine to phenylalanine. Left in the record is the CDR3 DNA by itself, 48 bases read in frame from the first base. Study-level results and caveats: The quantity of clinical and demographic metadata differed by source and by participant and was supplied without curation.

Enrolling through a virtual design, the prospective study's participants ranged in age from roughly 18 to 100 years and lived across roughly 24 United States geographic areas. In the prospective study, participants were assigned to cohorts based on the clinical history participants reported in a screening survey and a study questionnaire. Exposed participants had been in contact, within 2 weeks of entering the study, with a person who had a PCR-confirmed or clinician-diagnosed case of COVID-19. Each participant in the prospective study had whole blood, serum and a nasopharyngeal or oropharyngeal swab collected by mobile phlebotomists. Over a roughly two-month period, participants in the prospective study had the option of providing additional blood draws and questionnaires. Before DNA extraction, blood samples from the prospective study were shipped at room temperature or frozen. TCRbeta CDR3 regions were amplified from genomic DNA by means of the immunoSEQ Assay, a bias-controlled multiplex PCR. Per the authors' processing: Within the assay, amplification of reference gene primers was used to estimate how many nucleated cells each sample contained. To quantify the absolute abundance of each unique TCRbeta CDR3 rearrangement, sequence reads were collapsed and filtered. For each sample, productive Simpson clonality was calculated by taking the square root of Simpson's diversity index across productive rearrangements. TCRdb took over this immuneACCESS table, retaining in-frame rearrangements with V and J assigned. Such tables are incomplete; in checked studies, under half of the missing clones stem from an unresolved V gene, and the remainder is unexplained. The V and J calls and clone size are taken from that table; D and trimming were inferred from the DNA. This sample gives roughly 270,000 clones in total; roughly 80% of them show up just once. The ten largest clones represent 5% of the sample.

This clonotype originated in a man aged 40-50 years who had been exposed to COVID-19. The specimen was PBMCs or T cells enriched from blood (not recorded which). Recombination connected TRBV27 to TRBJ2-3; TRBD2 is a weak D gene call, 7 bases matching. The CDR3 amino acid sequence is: CASSLWGGGGTDTQYF. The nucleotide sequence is TGTGCCAGCAGTTTATGGGGGGGCGGGGGCACAGATACGCAGTATTTT.